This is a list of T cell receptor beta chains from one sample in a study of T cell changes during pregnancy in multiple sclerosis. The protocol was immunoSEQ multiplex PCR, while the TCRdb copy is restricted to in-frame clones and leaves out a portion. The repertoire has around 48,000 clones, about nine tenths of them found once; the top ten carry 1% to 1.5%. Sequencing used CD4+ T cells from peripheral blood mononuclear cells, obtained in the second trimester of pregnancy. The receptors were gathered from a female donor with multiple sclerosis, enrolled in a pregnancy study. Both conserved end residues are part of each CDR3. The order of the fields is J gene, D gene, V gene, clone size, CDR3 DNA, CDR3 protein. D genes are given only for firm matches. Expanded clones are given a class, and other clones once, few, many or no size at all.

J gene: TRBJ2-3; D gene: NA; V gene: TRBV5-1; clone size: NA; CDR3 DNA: TGCGCCAGCAGACGACAGCTCACAGATACGCAGTATTTT; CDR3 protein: CASRRQLTDTQYF
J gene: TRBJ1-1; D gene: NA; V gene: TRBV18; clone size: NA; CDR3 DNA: TGTGCCAGCTCCCCGGAGGGATCCGAAGCTTTCTTT; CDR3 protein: CASSPEGSEAFF
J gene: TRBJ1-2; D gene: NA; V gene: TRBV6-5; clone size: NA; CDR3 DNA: TGTGCCAGCAGTCCCCGGATAAGGGGTTCCTATGGCTACACCTTC; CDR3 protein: CASSPRIRGSYGYTF
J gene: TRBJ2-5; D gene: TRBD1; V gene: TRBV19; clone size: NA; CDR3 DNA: TGTGCCAGTAGCCTAGGGACAGGGGTTGGGGAGACCCAGTACTTC; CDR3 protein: CASSLGTGVGETQYF
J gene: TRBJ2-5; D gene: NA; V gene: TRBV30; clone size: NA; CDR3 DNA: TGTGCCTGGAGTGTACAAAAGGGGCCGAAAGAGACCCAGTACTTC; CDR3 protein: CAWSVQKGPKETQYF
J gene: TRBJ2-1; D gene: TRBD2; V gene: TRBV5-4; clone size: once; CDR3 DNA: TGTGCCAGCAGCTTGGTGGGAGGGAATGAGCAGTTCTTC; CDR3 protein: CASSLVGGNEQFF
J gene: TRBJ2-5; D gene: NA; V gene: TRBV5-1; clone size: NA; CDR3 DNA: TGCGCCAGCAGCTTCGGCCAGGAAGAGACCCAGTACTTC; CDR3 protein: CASSFGQEETQYF
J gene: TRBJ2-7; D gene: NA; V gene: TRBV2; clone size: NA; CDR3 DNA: TGTGCCAGCAGTGAGGGGAGAATCGAGCAGTACTTC; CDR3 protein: CASSEGRIEQYF
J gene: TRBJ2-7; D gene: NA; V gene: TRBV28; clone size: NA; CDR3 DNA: TGTGCCAGCAGTTTAGGGAGAAAGCAGTACTTC; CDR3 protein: CASSLGRKQYF
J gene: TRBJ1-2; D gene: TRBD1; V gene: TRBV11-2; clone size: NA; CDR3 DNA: TGTGCCAGCAGCAGAACCGGGACAGGTTTAGCTAACTATGGCTACACCTTC; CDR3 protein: CASSRTGTGLANYGYTF
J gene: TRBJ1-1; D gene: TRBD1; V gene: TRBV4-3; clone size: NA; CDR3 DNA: TGCGCCAGCAGCCAATATCGGACAGGGGGAAACACTGAAGCTTTCTTT; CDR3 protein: CASSQYRTGGNTEAFF
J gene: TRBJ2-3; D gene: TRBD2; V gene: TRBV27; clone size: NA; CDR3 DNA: TGTGCCAGCAGTCCAAGGACTAGCGGGAGCACAGATACGCAGTATTTT; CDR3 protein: CASSPRTSGSTDTQYF